This T cell receptor (beta chain) comes out of a study of blood T cell repertoires in COVID-19. Assay: immunoSEQ multiplex PCR; the TCRdb copy retains only in-frame clones and omits some. The sample lists under 250,000 clones; nearly 95% were seen once. CDR3 size: 17 residues. The chain links TRBV21-1 to TRBJ1-1. TRBV21-1 is noted as a pseudogene. Source material: peripheral blood. This sequence was found in a man aged 25-45 years with COVID-19, enrolled during active disease. CDR3 residues: CASSKGGGIRSNTEAFF. CDR3 bases: TGTGCCAGCAGCAAAGGGGGGGGGATTCGTTCCAACACTGAAGCTTTCTTT.